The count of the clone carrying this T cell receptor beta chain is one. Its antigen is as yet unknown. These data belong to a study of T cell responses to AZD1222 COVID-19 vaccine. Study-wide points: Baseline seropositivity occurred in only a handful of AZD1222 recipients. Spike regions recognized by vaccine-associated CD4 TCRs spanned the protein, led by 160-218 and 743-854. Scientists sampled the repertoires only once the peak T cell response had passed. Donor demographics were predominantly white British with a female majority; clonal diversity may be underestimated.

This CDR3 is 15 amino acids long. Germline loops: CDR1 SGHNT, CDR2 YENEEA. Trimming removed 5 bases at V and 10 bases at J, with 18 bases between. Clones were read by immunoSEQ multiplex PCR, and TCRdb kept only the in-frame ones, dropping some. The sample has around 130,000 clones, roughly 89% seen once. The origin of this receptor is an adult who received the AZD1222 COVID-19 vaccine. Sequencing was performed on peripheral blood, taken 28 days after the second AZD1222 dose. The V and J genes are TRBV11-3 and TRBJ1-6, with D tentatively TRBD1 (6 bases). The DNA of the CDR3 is TGTGCCAGCAGCCGTCAGGCAGGGGAGGGATCACCCCTCCACTTT. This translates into CASSRQAGEGSPLHF.